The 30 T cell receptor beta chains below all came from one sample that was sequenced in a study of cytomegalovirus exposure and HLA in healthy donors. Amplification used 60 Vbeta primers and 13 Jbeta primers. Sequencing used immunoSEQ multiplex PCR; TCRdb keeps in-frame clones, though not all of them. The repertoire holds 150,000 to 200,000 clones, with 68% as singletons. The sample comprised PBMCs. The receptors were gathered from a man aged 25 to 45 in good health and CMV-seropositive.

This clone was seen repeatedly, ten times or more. CDR3 DNA: TGTGCCAGCAGTTACGCTCGGGGTCTCTACGAGCAGTACTTC. It codes for CASSYARGLYEQYF. The chain links TRBV6-5 to TRBJ2-7; possibly TRBD2 for D (5 bases). This CDR3 is 14 amino acids long. V dropped 2 bases and J dropped 3 bases, with 11 bases sitting between them. Germline lookup yields CDR1 MNHEY and CDR2 SVGAGI.

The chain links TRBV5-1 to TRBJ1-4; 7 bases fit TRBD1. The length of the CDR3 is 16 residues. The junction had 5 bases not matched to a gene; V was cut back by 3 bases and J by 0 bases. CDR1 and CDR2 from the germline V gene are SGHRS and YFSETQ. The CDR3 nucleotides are TGCGCCAGCAGCTACCGGACAGGAGCAACTAATGAAAAACTGTTTTTT. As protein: CASSYRTGATNEKLFF.

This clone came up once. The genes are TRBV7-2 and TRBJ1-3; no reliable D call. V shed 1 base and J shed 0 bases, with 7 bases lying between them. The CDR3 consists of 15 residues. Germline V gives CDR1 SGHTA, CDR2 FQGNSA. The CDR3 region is CASSLGWSSGNTIYF. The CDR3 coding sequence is TGTGCCAGCAGCTTAGGCTGGAGCTCTGGAAACACCATATATTTT.

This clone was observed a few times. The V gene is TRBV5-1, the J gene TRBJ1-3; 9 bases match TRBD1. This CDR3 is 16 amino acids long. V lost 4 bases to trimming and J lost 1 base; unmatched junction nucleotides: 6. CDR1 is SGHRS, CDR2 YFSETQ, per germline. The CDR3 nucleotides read TGCGCCAGCAGCATGGACAGGGGAACTTCTGGAAACACCATATATTTT. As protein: CASSMDRGTSGNTIYF.

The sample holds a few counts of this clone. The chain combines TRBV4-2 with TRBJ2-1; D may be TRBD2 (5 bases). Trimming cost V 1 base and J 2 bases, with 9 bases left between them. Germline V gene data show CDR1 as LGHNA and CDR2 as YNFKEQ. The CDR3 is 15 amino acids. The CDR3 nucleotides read TGTGCCAGCAGCCAAGCGGGAAGGACCTACAATGAGCAGTTCTTC. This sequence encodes CASSQAGRTYNEQFF.

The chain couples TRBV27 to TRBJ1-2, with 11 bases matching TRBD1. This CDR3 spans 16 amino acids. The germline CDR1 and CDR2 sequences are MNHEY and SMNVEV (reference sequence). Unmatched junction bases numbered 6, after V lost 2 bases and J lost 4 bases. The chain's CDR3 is CASSLNRDRGSYGYTF. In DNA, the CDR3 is TGTGCCAGCAGTTTAAACCGGGACAGGGGGTCCTATGGCTACACCTTC.

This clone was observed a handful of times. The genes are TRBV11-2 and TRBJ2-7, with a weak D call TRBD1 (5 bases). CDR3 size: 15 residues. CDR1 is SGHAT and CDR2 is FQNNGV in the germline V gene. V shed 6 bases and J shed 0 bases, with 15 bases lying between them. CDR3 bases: TGTGCCAGCAGTCAAGCCCCGGACAACTCCTACGAGCAGTACTTC. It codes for CASSQAPDNSYEQYF. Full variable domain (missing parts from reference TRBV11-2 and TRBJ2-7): EAGVAQSPRYKIIEKRQSVAFWCNPISGHATLYWYQQILGQGPKLLIQFQNNGVVDDSQLPKDRFSAERLKGVDSTLKIQPAKLEDSAVYLCASSQAPDNSYEQYFGPGTRLTVT.

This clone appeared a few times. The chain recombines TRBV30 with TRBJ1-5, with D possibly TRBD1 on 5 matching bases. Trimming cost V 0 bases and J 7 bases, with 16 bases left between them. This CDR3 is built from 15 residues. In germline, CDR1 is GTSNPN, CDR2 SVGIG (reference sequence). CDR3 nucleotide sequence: TGTGCCTGGAGTGTACGCAGGGAAGAAGGGCAGCCCCAGCATTTT. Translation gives CAWSVRREEGQPQHF.

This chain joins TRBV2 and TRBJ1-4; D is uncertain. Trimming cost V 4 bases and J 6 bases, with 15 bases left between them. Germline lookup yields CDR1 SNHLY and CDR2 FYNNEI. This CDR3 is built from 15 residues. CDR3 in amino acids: CASSGLTAGDEKLFF. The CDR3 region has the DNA TGTGCCAGCAGTGGGTTAACAGCAGGCGATGAAAAACTGTTTTTT.

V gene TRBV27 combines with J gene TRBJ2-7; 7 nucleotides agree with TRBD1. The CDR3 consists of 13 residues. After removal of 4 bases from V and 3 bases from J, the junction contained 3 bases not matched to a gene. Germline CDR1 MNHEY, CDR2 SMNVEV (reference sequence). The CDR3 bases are TGTGCCAGCAGTTCAGGACAGGACTACGAGCAGTACTTC. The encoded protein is CASSSGQDYEQYF.

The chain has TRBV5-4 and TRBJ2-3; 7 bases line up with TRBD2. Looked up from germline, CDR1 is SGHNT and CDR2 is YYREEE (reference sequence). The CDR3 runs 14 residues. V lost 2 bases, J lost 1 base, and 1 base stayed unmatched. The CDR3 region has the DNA TGTGCCAGCAGCTTCGGACTAGGCACAGATACGCAGTATTTT. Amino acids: CASSFGLGTDTQYF.

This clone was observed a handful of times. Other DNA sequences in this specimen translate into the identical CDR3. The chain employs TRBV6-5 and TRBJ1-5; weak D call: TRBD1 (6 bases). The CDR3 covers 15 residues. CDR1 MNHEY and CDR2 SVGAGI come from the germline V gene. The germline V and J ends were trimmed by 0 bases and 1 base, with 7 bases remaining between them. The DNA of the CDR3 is TGTGCCAGCAGTTACTCTACAGGGAGCAATCAGCCCCAGCATTTT. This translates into CASSYSTGSNQPQHF.

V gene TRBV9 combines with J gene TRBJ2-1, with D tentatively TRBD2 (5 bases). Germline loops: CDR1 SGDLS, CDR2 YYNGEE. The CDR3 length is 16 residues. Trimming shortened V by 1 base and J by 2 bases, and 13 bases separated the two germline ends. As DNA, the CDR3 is TGTGCCAGCAGCGTACACACTAGGGTAGCCTACAATGAGCAGTTCTTC. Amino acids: CASSVHTRVAYNEQFF.

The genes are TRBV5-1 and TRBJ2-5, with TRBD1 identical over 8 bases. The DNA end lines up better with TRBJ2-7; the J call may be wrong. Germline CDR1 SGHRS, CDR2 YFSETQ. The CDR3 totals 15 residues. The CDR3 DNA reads TGCGCCAGCAGCTTGGCCGGGCAGGGGGCCGACGAGCAGTACTTC. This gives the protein CASSLAGQGADEQYF.

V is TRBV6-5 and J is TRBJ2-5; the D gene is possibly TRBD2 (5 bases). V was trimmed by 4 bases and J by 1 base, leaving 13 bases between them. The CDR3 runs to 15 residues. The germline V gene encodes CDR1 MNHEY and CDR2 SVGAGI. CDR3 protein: CASSSRGPRQETQYF. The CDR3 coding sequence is TGTGCCAGCAGTTCGCGCGGGCCCCGCCAAGAGACCCAGTACTTC.

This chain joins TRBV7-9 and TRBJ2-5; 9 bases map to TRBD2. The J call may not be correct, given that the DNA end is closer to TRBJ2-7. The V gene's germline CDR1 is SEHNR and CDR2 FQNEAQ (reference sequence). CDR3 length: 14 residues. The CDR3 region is CASSLREGPYEQYF. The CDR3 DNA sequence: TGTGCCAGCAGCTTGCGGGAGGGCCCCTACGAGCAGTACTTC.

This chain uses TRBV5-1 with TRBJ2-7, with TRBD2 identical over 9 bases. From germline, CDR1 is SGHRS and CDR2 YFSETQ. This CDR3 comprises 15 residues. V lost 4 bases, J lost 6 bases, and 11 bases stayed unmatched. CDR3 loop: CASSPFPGLATEQYF. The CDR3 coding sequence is TGCGCCAGCAGCCCGTTTCCGGGACTAGCCACCGAGCAGTACTTC.

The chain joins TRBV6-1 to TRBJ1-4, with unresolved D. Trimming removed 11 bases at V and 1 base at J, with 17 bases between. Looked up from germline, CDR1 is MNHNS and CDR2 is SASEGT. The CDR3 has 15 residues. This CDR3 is CASRAGIVTNEKLFF. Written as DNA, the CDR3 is TGTGCCTCCCGGGCGGGGATCGTAACTAATGAAAAACTGTTTTTT.

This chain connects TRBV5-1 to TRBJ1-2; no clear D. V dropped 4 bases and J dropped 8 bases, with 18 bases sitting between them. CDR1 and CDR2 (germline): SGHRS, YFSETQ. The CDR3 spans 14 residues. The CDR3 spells CASSRETTRAGYTF. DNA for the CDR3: TGCGCCAGCAGCCGAGAGACAACAAGAGCCGGCTACACCTTC.

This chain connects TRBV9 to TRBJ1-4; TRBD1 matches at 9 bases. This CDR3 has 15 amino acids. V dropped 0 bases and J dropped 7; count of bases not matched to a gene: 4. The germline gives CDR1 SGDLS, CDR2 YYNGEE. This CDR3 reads CASSVDGTGREKLFF. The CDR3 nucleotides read TGTGCCAGCAGCGTAGACGGGACAGGGCGTGAAAAACTGTTTTTT. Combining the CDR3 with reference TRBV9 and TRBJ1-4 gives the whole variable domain DSGVTQTPKHLITATGQRVTLRCSPRSGDLSVYWYQQSLDQGLQFLIQYYNGEERAKGNILERFSAQQFPDLHSELNLSSLELGDSALYFCASSVDGTGREKLFFGSGTQLSVL.

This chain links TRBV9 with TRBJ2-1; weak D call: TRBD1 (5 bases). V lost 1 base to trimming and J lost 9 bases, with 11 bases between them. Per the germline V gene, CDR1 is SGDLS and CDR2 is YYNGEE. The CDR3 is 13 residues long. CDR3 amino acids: CASSVNFRAEQFF. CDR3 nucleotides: TGTGCCAGCAGCGTAAATTTCAGGGCTGAGCAGTTCTTC. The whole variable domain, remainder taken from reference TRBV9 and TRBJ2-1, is DSGVTQTPKHLITATGQRVTLRCSPRSGDLSVYWYQQSLDQGLQFLIQYYNGEERAKGNILERFSAQQFPDLHSELNLSSLELGDSALYFCASSVNFRAEQFFGPGTRLTVL.

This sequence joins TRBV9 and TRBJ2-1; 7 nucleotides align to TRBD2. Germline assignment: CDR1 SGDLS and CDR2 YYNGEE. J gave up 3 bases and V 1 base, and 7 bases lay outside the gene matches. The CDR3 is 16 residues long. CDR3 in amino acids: CASSVTPREGYNEQFF. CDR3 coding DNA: TGTGCCAGCAGCGTAACCCCAAGGGAGGGCTACAATGAGCAGTTCTTC.

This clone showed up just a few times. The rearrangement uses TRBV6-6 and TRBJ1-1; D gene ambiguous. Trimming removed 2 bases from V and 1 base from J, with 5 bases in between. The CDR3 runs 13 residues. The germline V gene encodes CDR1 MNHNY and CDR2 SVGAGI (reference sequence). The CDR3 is CASSYLRNTEAFF. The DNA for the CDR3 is TGTGCCAGCAGTTACCTAAGGAACACTGAAGCTTTCTTT.

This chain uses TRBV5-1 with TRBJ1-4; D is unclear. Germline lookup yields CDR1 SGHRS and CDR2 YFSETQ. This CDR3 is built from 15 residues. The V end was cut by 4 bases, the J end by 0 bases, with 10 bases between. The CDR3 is CASSAEGTTNEKLFF. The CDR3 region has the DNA TGCGCCAGCAGCGCTGAGGGTACAACTAATGAAAAACTGTTTTTT.

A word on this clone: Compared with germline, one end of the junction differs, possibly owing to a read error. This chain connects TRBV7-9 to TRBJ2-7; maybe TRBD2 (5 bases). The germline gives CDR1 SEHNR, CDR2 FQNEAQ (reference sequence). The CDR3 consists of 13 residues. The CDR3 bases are TGTTCCAGCAGGCCTGACTACACCTACGAGCAGTACTTC. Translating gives CSSRPDYTYEQYF.

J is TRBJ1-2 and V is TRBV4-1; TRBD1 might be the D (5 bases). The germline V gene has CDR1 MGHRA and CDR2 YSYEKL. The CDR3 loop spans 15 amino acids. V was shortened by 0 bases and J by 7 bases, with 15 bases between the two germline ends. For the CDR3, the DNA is TGCGCCAGCAGCCAAGAGTTGGCGCAGGGAGGTGGCTACACCTTC. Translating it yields CASSQELAQGGGYTF.

In nucleotides, the CDR3 is TGCGCCAGCAGCTCTACAGGGGGCGGCTACACCTTC. It is translated as CASSSTGGGYTF. The chain has TRBV5-1 and TRBJ1-2; 9 nucleotides line up with TRBD1. The germline gives CDR1 SGHRS, CDR2 YFSETQ. The CDR3 spans 12 residues. Trimming removed 3 bases from V and 8 bases from J; junction bases left unmatched: 2.

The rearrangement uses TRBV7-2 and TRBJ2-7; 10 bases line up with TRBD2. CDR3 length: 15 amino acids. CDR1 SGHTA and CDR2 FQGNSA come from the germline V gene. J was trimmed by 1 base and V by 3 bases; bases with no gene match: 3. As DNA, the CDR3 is TGTGCCAGCAGCTTCCTAGCGGGGGATTCCTACGAGCAGTACTTC. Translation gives CASSFLAGDSYEQYF.

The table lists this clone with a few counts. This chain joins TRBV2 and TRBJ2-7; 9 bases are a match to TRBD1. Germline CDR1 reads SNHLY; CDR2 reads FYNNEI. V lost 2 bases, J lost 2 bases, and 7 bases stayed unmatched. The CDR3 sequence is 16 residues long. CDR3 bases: TGTGCCAGCAGTGAAAATTGGGGGACAGGGACCTACGAGCAGTACTTC. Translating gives CASSENWGTGTYEQYF. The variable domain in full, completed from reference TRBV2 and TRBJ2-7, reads EPEVTQTPSHQVTQMGQEVILRCVPISNHLYFYWYRQILGQKVEFLVSFYNNEISEKSEIFDDQFSVERPDGSNFTLKIRSTKLEDSAMYFCASSENWGTGTYEQYFGPGTRLTVT.

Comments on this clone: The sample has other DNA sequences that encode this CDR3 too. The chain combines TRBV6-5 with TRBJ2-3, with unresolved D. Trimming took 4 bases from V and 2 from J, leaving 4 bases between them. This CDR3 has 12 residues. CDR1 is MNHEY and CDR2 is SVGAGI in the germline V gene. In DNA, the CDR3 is TGTGCCAGCAGTTCATCCACAGATACGCAGTATTTT. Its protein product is CASSSSTDTQYF.